Below are 25 T cell receptor beta chains sequenced from a single sample in a study of vaccination and CD4 T cells after COVID-19. An Oncomine TCR Beta short-read assay was used to sequence the DNA from cultured CD4+ T cells. Investigators isolated genomic DNA from cultured CD4+ T cells. One entry per CDR3 protein, called by TCRdb with MiXCR from the PCR reads. The profile shows 8,500 to 14,000 distinct CDR3 sequences, around 28% of them singletons. These receptors' antigens are unknown. Treatment in this sample: roughly ten-day PBMC culture with coronavirus spike peptide pools or control peptides (ViraFEST assay). Harvesting of the unexposed donor's CD4+ T cells predated the COVID-19 pandemic (2011-2018). The sequenced sample was CD4+ T cells from blood, cultured in vitro. Source of these receptors: a human donor in good health.

The chain has TRBV28 and TRBJ2-7; D gene uncertain. The CDR3 is 10 residues long. V lost 6 bases, J lost 5 bases, and 5 bases lay in between. CDR1 MDHEN and CDR2 SYDVKM come from the germline V gene. CDR3 protein: CASRRHEQYF. The CDR3 bases are TGTGCCAGCAGGCGTCACGAGCAGTACTTC. Drawing the rest from reference TRBV28 and TRBJ2-7, the complete variable domain is DVKVTQSSRYLVKRTGEKVFLECVQDMDHENMFWYRQDPGLGLRLIYFSYDVKMKEKGDIPEGYSVSREKKERFSLILESASTNQTSMYLCASRRHEQYFGPGTRLTVT.

The gene calls are TRBV7-2 and TRBJ1-2; 8 nucleotides match TRBD1. This CDR3 has 15 residues. Germline values: CDR1 SGHTA, CDR2 FQGNSA. Trimming took 5 bases from V and 4 from J; bases not matched to a gene: 9. CDR3 in amino acids: CASSRPSGGIYGYTF. In DNA, the CDR3 is TGTGCCAGCAGCAGACCCTCAGGGGGCATCTATGGCTACACCTTC.

V gene TRBV5-5 combines with J gene TRBJ2-7; D uncertain. Germline assignment: CDR1 SGHKS and CDR2 YYEKEE (reference sequence). This CDR3 contains 14 residues. V was cut by 0 bases and J by 1 base, with 8 bases left in between. CDR3 DNA: TGTGCCAGCAGCTTGGTCGGCTTATCCTACGAGCAGTACTTC. This encodes CASSLVGLSYEQYF.

The chain recombines TRBV6-5 with TRBJ1-6, with no clear D. V lost 2 bases to trimming and J lost 6 bases, with 2 bases between them. This CDR3 has 12 amino acids. The germline V gene has CDR1 MNHEY and CDR2 SVGAGI. The CDR3 reads CASSYLNSPLHF. The CDR3 bases are TGTGCCAGCAGTTACCTTAATTCACCCCTCCACTTT.

This clonotype has only a few counts. The gene calls are TRBV7-2 and TRBJ2-1; D may be TRBD2 (6 bases). V lost 1 base, J lost 4 bases, and 23 bases lay in between. From germline, CDR1 is SGHTA and CDR2 FQGNSA. The CDR3 covers 19 residues. CDR3 DNA: TGTGCCAGCAGCTTAGAGGAGGCGCGGGGAGCCTACCCTTACAATGAGCAGTTCTTC. It encodes CASSLEEARGAYPYNEQFF.

Only a few counts were recorded for this clonotype. V and J are TRBV28 and TRBJ2-2; tentative D call: TRBD1 (6 bases). The V end lost 2 bases, the J end lost 4 bases, and 8 bases lay between the germline ends. CDR3 length: 14 residues. Germline V CDR1 and CDR2: MDHEN, SYDVKM. The CDR3: CASSLVQGTGELFF. DNA for the CDR3: TGTGCCAGCAGTTTAGTACAGGGCACCGGGGAGCTGTTTTTT.

The chain joins TRBV5-1 to TRBJ2-5, with TRBD2 as a possible D gene (6 bases). Trimming pared 1 base from V and 2 bases from J, leaving 12 bases between. Looked up from germline, CDR1 is SGHRS and CDR2 is YFSETQ. CDR3 size: 15 residues. The CDR3 loop reads CASSLRASAQETQYF. The CDR3 DNA follows: TGCGCCAGCAGCTTGCGGGCTAGCGCACAAGAGACCCAGTACTTC.

This clonotype was detected a few times. The rearrangement links TRBV20-1 to TRBJ1-6; no definite D call. This CDR3 region has 14 residues. Trimming cost V 0 bases and J 14 bases, with 17 bases left between them. Germline V CDR1 and CDR2: DFQATT, SNEGSKA (reference sequence). Written as DNA, the CDR3 is TGCAGTGCTAGAGATGGGCGAGGTCCGGGAACCCTCCACTTT. It encodes CSARDGRGPGTLHF.

This chain links TRBV20-1 with TRBJ2-1; 9 nucleotides align to TRBD1. Germline CDR1 and CDR2: DFQATT and SNEGSKA (reference sequence). V lost 5 bases, J lost 8 bases, and 7 bases stayed unmatched. The CDR3 spans 13 residues. CDR3 protein: CSADRDRDDEQFF. The CDR3 bases are TGCAGTGCTGACCGGGACAGGGACGATGAGCAGTTCTTC.

This clonotype occurred once. V is TRBV6-2 or TRBV6-3 and J is TRBJ1-4, with D possibly being TRBD1 (5 bases). The V gene's germline CDR1 is MNHEY and CDR2 SVGEGT. V gave up 6 bases and J gave up 8 bases, with 10 bases separating them. CDR3 size: 12 residues. DNA of the CDR3: TGTGCCAGCAGACCTGGACAAGAAAAACTGTTTTTT. This translates into CASRPGQEKLFF.

The genes are TRBV2 and TRBJ2-7; D is possibly TRBD1 (5 bases). Trimming took 3 bases from V and 5 from J, leaving 14 bases between them. CDR3 length: 14 residues. From germline, CDR1 is SNHLY and CDR2 FYNNEI. The CDR3 region is CASSDVTDRNEQYF. The CDR3 DNA is TGTGCCAGCAGTGATGTGACAGATAGGAACGAGCAGTACTTC.

The count of this clonotype is one. V and J are TRBV6-2 or TRBV6-3 and TRBJ2-2; 11 positions agree with TRBD2. The CDR3 runs 16 residues. Germline assignment: CDR1 MNHEY and CDR2 SVGEGT. J was trimmed by 5 bases and V by 4 bases; bases with no gene match: 6. The CDR3 protein is CASSLGLAGPTGELFF. The CDR3 region has the DNA TGTGCCAGCAGTTTAGGACTAGCGGGTCCTACCGGGGAGCTGTTTTTT.

V is TRBV19 and J is TRBJ1-5; D may be TRBD1 (5 bases). V was pared by 5 bases and J by 9 bases, with 14 bases between. Germline-derived CDR1 and CDR2 are LNHDA and SQIVND (reference sequence). The CDR3 totals 13 residues. The CDR3 loop is CASSVGQGRPQHF. DNA of the CDR3: TGTGCCAGTAGTGTGGGGCAGGGACGGCCCCAGCATTTT.

V gene TRBV4-3 combines with J gene TRBJ1-1, with D unresolved. This CDR3 is 16 amino acids long. Germline V lookup: CDR1 LGHNA, CDR2 YSLEER. V was trimmed by 3 bases and J by 1 base, leaving 15 bases between them. DNA of the CDR3: TGCGCCAGCAGCCATCCTAAAGGGCGGAGGAACACTGAAGCTTTCTTT. It codes for CASSHPKGRRNTEAFF.

The table lists this clonotype with a few counts. V gene TRBV5-1 combines with J gene TRBJ2-5; 9 bases are shared with TRBD1. The germline CDR1 and CDR2 sequences are SGHRS and YFSETQ. Trimming at V came to 7 bases and at J to 5 bases, leaving 6 bases not matched to a gene. The CDR3 covers 13 residues. Here the CDR3 DNA reads TGCGCCAGCCAGGGACAGGGTAAGGAGACCCAGTACTTC. This codes for CASQGQGKETQYF.

This clonotype is labeled as medium-sized. The chain combines TRBV6-1 with TRBJ1-5, with D possibly being TRBD1 (5 bases). The CDR3 totals 12 residues. CDR1 is MNHNS and CDR2 is SASEGT in the germline V gene. Trimming shortened V by 7 bases and J by 6 bases, and 10 bases separated the two germline ends. Written as DNA, the CDR3 is TGTGCCAGCATCGGGGGTGCTCAGCCCCAGCATTTT. It yields the protein CASIGGAQPQHF.

Comments on this clonotype: An end of the junction does not agree with germline; a read error may underlie this. The chain joins TRBV20-1 to TRBJ1-6; TRBD1 aligns across 9 bases. CDR3 length equals 16 residues. Germline V gene lookup returns CDR1 DFQATT and CDR2 SNEGSKA (reference sequence). This CDR3 reads CSARDRGYPTNSPLHF. DNA for the CDR3: TGCAGTGCTCGAGACAGGGGGTATCCTACTAATTCACCCCTCCACTTT.

The gene calls are TRBV2 and TRBJ2-7; D is unresolved. Germline values: CDR1 SNHLY, CDR2 FYNNEI. The V and J ends lost 5 bases and 0 bases respectively, with 11 bases between them. This CDR3 spans 14 amino acids. CDR3 sequence: CASSPILSSYEQYF. DNA for the CDR3: TGTGCCAGCAGTCCGATTTTAAGCTCCTACGAGCAGTACTTC.

This rearrangement joins TRBV5-6 to TRBJ1-5; D gene unclear. With 2 bases removed from V and 5 bases from J, the gap between germline ends came to 8 bases. This CDR3 comprises 13 residues. CDR1 is SGHDT, CDR2 YYEEEE, per germline. The CDR3 here is CASSLSVDQPQHF. In DNA form, the CDR3 reads TGTGCCAGCAGCTTATCGGTGGATCAGCCCCAGCATTTT.

This clonotype was found a few times. The genes are TRBV7-2 and TRBJ2-7; D might be TRBD2 (6 bases). V lost 3 bases and J 7 bases, leaving 16 bases between the germline ends. Germline V CDR1 and CDR2: SGHTA, FQGNSA. This CDR3 has 14 residues. The CDR3 spells CASSLLASLLEQYF. The CDR3 nucleotides read TGTGCCAGCAGCTTGCTAGCGAGCCTCTTGGAGCAGTACTTC.

The rearrangement uses TRBV20-1 and TRBJ2-5; 9 nucleotides align to TRBD2. This CDR3 is 13 amino acids long. Germline V lookup: CDR1 DFQATT, CDR2 SNEGSKA (reference sequence). The V gene end was trimmed by 8 bases and the J gene end by 3 bases; junction bases not matched to a gene: 7. CDR3 loop: CSHHSGSKETQYF. DNA of the CDR3: TGCAGTCACCATAGCGGGAGTAAAGAGACCCAGTACTTC.

This clonotype has just a few counts. The gene calls are TRBV21-1 and TRBJ2-2; TRBD2, the table's D call, was not compared with the DNA. TRBV21-1 is a recognized pseudogene. This CDR3 has 15 residues. The CDR3 spells CASSTPRWNTGELFF. For the CDR3, the DNA is TGTGCCAGCAGCACCCCGCGGTGGAACACCGGGGAGCTGTTTTTT.

The genes are TRBV6-2 or TRBV6-3 and TRBJ2-4; possibly TRBD1 or TRBD2 for D (6 bases each). The CDR3 covers 10 residues. V gave up 11 bases and J gave up 8 bases, with 10 bases separating them. Germline V gives CDR1 MNHEY, CDR2 SVGEGT. CDR3 loop: CAGGRDIQYF. In DNA, the CDR3 is TGTGCCGGGGGGCGGGACATTCAGTACTTC.

This clonotype was observed a few times. The rearrangement joins TRBV11-1 to TRBJ2-7; no firm D call. Germline loops: CDR1 SGHAT, CDR2 FQDESV (reference sequence). The CDR3 covers 16 residues. The V end was cut by 4 bases, the J end by 1 base, with 17 bases between. The DNA of the CDR3 is TGTGCCAGCAGCTCGATTTTGAAGGGCGCATCCTACGAGCAGTACTTC. As protein: CASSSILKGASYEQYF.

Details on this clonotype: One end of the junction varies from germline; a read error may be responsible. The chain uses TRBV19 and TRBJ2-7, with TRBD2 as a possible D gene (6 bases). This CDR3 is 13 amino acids long. The V gene's germline CDR1 is LNHDA and CDR2 SQIVND (reference sequence). CDR3 DNA: TGTGCCAGTAGTGCCGCGGGGCTGCCTCGTCCAAGCTTC. It translates to CASSAAGLPRPSF.